These 29 T cell receptor beta chains came from one sample sequenced in a study of beta chain features in type 1 diabetes. Expressed TCRB transcripts got sequenced, as all isolated RNA was reverse transcribed. Using immunoSEQ multiplex PCR, the repertoire was profiled, and TCRdb retains in-frame clones only, with some absent. The data show 250,000 to 350,000 clones, around 16% seen once. Their specific antigens are unknown. Study-level results: In every one of the four CD4+ subsets, TCRB CDR3s were moderately but significantly shorter in Type 1 diabetes patients.

Sequenced sample: naive CD4+ T cells from blood. The source of these receptors is a man aged 18 to 30 with type 1 diabetes.

This clone came up a few times. J is TRBJ1-4 and V is TRBV28; a possible D gene is TRBD1 (5 bases). Trimming left V 5 bases short and J 10 bases short, with 17 bases between. This CDR3 has 14 amino acids. CDR1 is MDHEN, CDR2 SYDVKM, per germline. The CDR3 DNA is TGTGCCAGCAGTCTAGGCGGGGGTTCTGGAAAACTGTTTTTT. Protein product: CASSLGGGSGKLFF.

This chain links TRBV30 with TRBJ1-1; 11 nucleotides agree with TRBD1. Germline assignment: CDR1 GTSNPN and CDR2 SVGIG (reference sequence). The V and J ends lost 2 bases and 6 bases, in that order; junction bases with no gene match: 2. The CDR3 sequence is 13 residues long. The CDR3 region is CAWSLGQGAEAFF. The DNA of the CDR3 is TGTGCCTGGAGTCTGGGACAGGGGGCTGAAGCTTTCTTT.

This chain joins TRBV14 and TRBJ2-1; D perhaps matches TRBD2 (5 bases). CDR3 length: 16 residues. CDR1 is SGHDN, CDR2 FVKESK, per germline. Trimming stripped 4 bases from V and 5 bases from J, with 18 bases between. CDR3 nucleotide sequence: TGTGCCAGCAGCCCCCTGTGGAGTACGGGGAACAATGAGCAGTTCTTC. This encodes CASSPLWSTGNNEQFF. Full variable domain (missing parts from reference TRBV14 and TRBJ2-1): EAGVTQFPSHSVIEKGQTVTLRCDPISGHDNLYWYRRVMGKEIKFLLHFVKESKQDESGMPNNRFLAERTGGTYSTLKVQPAELEDSGVYFCASSPLWSTGNNEQFFGPGTRLTVL.

The chain has TRBV11-2 and TRBJ2-7, with 7 bases that match TRBD2. The V segment lost 5 bases and the J segment 7 bases; nucleotides outside the gene matches: 11. The CDR3 loop spans 14 amino acids. Germline V gene lookup returns CDR1 SGHAT and CDR2 FQNNGV. CDR3 loop: CASSPTRLAGEQYF. CDR3 bases: TGTGCCAGCAGCCCGACCCGACTAGCTGGGGAGCAGTACTTC.

The chain couples TRBV28 to TRBJ1-2; a weak D match, TRBD1 (6 bases). The germline gives CDR1 MDHEN, CDR2 SYDVKM. This CDR3 has 15 residues. Trimming left V 6 bases short and J 2 bases short, with 16 bases between. This CDR3 reads CASRGAWGPNYGYTF. The CDR3 nucleotides are TGTGCCAGCAGAGGCGCCTGGGGGCCAAACTATGGCTACACCTTC.

V is TRBV29-1 and J is TRBJ2-2; D is possibly TRBD1 (5 bases). Germline V gives CDR1 SQVTM, CDR2 ANQGSEA. The CDR3 is 15 amino acids. CDR3: CRGIPRGSNTGELFF. The CDR3 DNA sequence: TGCAGGGGGATACCAAGGGGCAGCAACACCGGGGAGCTGTTTTTT.

The V call is TRBV9, the J call TRBJ2-1; D possibly corresponds to TRBD1 (6 bases). Germline loops: CDR1 SGDLS, CDR2 YYNGEE. The CDR3 runs to 14 residues. Trimming removed 0 bases at V and 4 bases at J, with 8 bases between. The CDR3 protein is CASSVEDRYNEQFF. For the CDR3, the DNA is TGTGCCAGCAGCGTAGAGGACAGATACAATGAGCAGTTCTTC.

This chain connects TRBV30 to TRBJ1-5; a weak D match, TRBD1 (5 bases). This CDR3 has 17 amino acids. The germline V gene encodes CDR1 GTSNPN and CDR2 SVGIG (reference sequence). V lost 1 base and J 1 base, leaving 17 bases between the germline ends. CDR3 coding DNA: TGTGCCTGGAGTGCGGGCAGGGAGGGTTTAAGCAATCAGCCCCAGCATTTT. Translation: CAWSAGREGLSNQPQHF. The whole variable domain, remainder taken from reference TRBV30 and TRBJ1-5, is SQTIHQWPATLVQPVGSPLSLECTVEGTSNPNLYWYRQAAGRGLQLLFYSVGIGQISSEVPQNLSASRPQDRQFILSSKKLLLSDSGFYLCAWSAGREGLSNQPQHFGDGTRLSIL.

The chain has TRBV28 and TRBJ2-7; TRBD2 aligns across 7 bases. From germline, CDR1 is MDHEN and CDR2 SYDVKM. This CDR3 contains 14 residues. Trimming removed 4 bases from V and 8 bases from J; junction bases left unmatched: 11. Here the CDR3 reads CASSYGGGRSKQYF. In DNA form, the CDR3 reads TGTGCCAGCAGTTATGGGGGAGGGAGGTCCAAGCAGTACTTC.

This clone was found a few times. The chain uses TRBV5-1 and TRBJ2-7; 11 nucleotides agree with TRBD1. The junction had 12 bases not matched to a gene; V was cut back by 4 bases and J by 3 bases. This CDR3 is 17 amino acids long. Germline CDR1 SGHRS, CDR2 YFSETQ. CDR3 sequence: CASSAHPRDRGIYEQYF. The CDR3 DNA reads TGCGCCAGCAGCGCGCACCCCCGGGACAGGGGGATCTACGAGCAGTACTTC.

The sample holds a few counts of this clone. The chain uses TRBV6-1 and TRBJ2-5, with 12 nucleotides matching TRBD2. Trimming removed 0 bases from V and 4 bases from J; junction bases left unmatched: 6. Germline lookup yields CDR1 MNHNS and CDR2 SASEGT. The CDR3 loop spans 17 amino acids. In nucleotides, the CDR3 is TGTGCCAGCAGTGAAGCAGCTAGCGGGAGGGCCAGAGAGACCCAGTACTTC. Translated: CASSEAASGRARETQYF.

The rearrangement uses TRBV25-1 and TRBJ1-1, with a tentative D call TRBD1 (6 bases). CDR3 length: 15 amino acids. V was cut by 3 bases and J by 0 bases, with 11 bases left in between. The V gene's germline CDR1 is MGHDK and CDR2 SYGVNS. The CDR3 coding sequence is TGTGCCAGCAGTGAGTCAGGACAGATGAACACTGAAGCTTTCTTT. Amino acids: CASSESGQMNTEAFF.

The chain carries TRBV28 and TRBJ2-5; 15 nucleotides agree with TRBD2. J lost 1 base, V lost 6 bases, and 6 bases had no gene match. Per the germline V gene, CDR1 is MDHEN and CDR2 is SYDVKM. There are 17 residues in the CDR3. The CDR3 DNA follows: TGTGCCAGCAGCCCTGGGGGACTAGCGGGGGGCCAAGAGACCCAGTACTTC. Translation gives CASSPGGLAGGQETQYF.

This clone was seen a handful of times. The chain is built from TRBV5-4 and TRBJ1-1; 7 positions match TRBD1. The germline V gene has CDR1 SGHNT and CDR2 YYREEE (reference sequence). Trimming removed 4 bases from V and 1 base from J; junction bases left unmatched: 7. This CDR3 comprises 15 residues. In DNA form, the CDR3 reads TGTGCCAGCAGCCTAGTGACAGGGAGGAACACTGAAGCTTTCTTT. Protein: CASSLVTGRNTEAFF.

Only a few counts were recorded for this clone. This chain uses TRBV29-1 with TRBJ1-1; D gene uncertain. Trimming cost V 3 bases and J 9 bases, with 17 bases left between them. The CDR3 is made up of 13 amino acids. Germline lookup yields CDR1 SQVTM and CDR2 ANQGSEA. This CDR3 reads CSVDSDGASQAFF. CDR3 DNA: TGCAGCGTTGATTCCGATGGAGCCAGCCAAGCTTTCTTT.

The sample holds a few counts of this clone. This chain uses TRBV2 with TRBJ2-5; 8 nucleotides agree with TRBD1. With V trimmed by 3 bases and J by 3 bases, 6 bases remained unmatched. Germline V gene lookup returns CDR1 SNHLY and CDR2 FYNNEI. CDR3 length equals 15 residues. CDR3 bases: TGTGCCAGCAGTGATGCCAGGGGGCGGAAAGAGACCCAGTACTTC. Translated, it gives CASSDARGRKETQYF.

This clone has just a few counts. This chain uses TRBV9 with TRBJ2-2; possibly TRBD1 for D (5 bases). With 2 bases removed from V and 0 bases from J, the gap between germline ends came to 11 bases. Per germline, CDR1 SGDLS and CDR2 YYNGEE. This CDR3 comprises 16 residues. CDR3 loop: CASSVSQGPNTGELFF. The CDR3 bases are TGTGCCAGCAGCGTTTCCCAGGGCCCGAACACCGGGGAGCTGTTTTTT.

This clone has a handful of counts. The CDR3 DNA sequence: TGTGCCAGCAGCTTGTCGGGCCGGGGGGAGACCCAGTACTTC. This gives the protein CASSLSGRGETQYF. The V and J genes are TRBV5-6 and TRBJ2-5, with a possible D match to TRBD2 (6 bases). Germline loops: CDR1 SGHDT, CDR2 YYEEEE. This CDR3 is 14 amino acids long. Trimming shortened V by 1 base and J by 5 bases, and 12 bases separated the two germline ends.

This chain connects TRBV4-1 to TRBJ1-2; 10 bases match TRBD1. V was pared by 10 bases and J by 4 bases, with 6 bases of the junction left unmatched. This CDR3 spans 13 amino acids. Germline V gene sequence: CDR1 MGHRA, CDR2 YSYEKL. This CDR3 reads CATRGQGSYGYTF. The CDR3 bases are TGCGCCACTCGGGGACAGGGGAGCTATGGCTACACCTTC.

This clone has more than one count but fewer than ten. V usage is TRBV15 and J usage is TRBJ1-2; D unclear. The germline V gene encodes CDR1 LNHNV and CDR2 YYDKDF (reference sequence). The CDR3 loop spans 13 amino acids. Trimming cost V 6 bases and J 3 bases, with 11 bases left between them. This CDR3 reads CATSYGVDYGYTF. In nucleotides, the CDR3 is TGTGCCACCAGTTACGGGGTCGACTATGGCTACACCTTC.

J is TRBJ2-3 and V is TRBV23-1, with D possibly being TRBD2 (5 bases). TRBV23-1 is noted as an ORF with a role that remains uncertain. This CDR3 spans 15 amino acids. V lost 0 bases and J 2 bases, leaving 9 bases between the germline ends. The CDR3 is CASSQSRDSTDTQYF. In DNA, the CDR3 is TGCGCCAGCAGTCAATCGAGGGATTCCACAGATACGCAGTATTTT.

The rearrangement joins TRBV5-6 to TRBJ1-5; TRBD1 is a possible D gene (5 bases). Germline V gives CDR1 SGHDT, CDR2 YYEEEE. The CDR3 totals 16 residues. Trimming left V 5 bases short and J 3 bases short, with 18 bases between. CDR3: CASSKTEGTTNQPQHF. DNA for the CDR3: TGTGCCAGCAGTAAGACAGAAGGTACGACCAATCAGCCCCAGCATTTT.

The CDR3 DNA reads as TGTGCCAGCAGCGTCCGGACAGGCGTAATGGGCAATCAGCCCCAGCATTTT. Protein: CASSVRTGVMGNQPQHF. The chain has TRBV9 and TRBJ1-5; 7 nucleotides align to TRBD1. CDR1 and CDR2 from the germline V gene are SGDLS and YYNGEE. J lost 2 bases, V lost 2 bases, and 10 bases had no gene match. The CDR3 is made up of 17 amino acids.

In this sample, this clone turned up a few times. V is TRBV6-6 and J is TRBJ2-2; 7 nucleotides match TRBD1. The ends lost 8 bases at V and 8 bases at J; junction bases unmatched: 2. There are 11 residues in the CDR3. Germline V gene data show CDR1 as MNHNY and CDR2 as SVGAGI (reference sequence). The CDR3 protein is CASDRAGELFF. CDR3 sequence (DNA): TGTGCCAGCGACAGGGCAGGGGAGCTGTTTTTT.

This rearrangement joins TRBV7-9 to TRBJ2-2, with D perhaps matching TRBD2 (6 bases). Looked up from germline, CDR1 is SEHNR and CDR2 is FQNEAQ (reference sequence). Trimming removed 11 bases from V and 7 bases from J, with 11 bases in between. CDR3 length equals 11 residues. The CDR3 nucleotides are TGTGCCTGCGGGGCTATCGGGGAGCTGTTTTTT. Its translation: CACGAIGELFF.

The chain links TRBV19 to TRBJ2-7, with a possible D match to TRBD1 (5 bases). Looked up from germline, CDR1 is LNHDA and CDR2 is SQIVND (reference sequence). The CDR3 contains 14 residues. V shed 5 bases and J shed 0 bases, with 11 bases lying between them. CDR3 coding DNA: TGTGCCAGTAGTCTCTACAGGAGCTCCTACGAGCAGTACTTC. This sequence encodes CASSLYRSSYEQYF.

The rearrangement uses TRBV25-1 and TRBJ2-6; D not certain. The CDR3 sequence is 15 residues long. Germline CDR1 reads MGHDK; CDR2 reads SYGVNS. The V end was cut by 6 bases, the J end by 4 bases, with 13 bases between. The CDR3 DNA reads as TGTGCCAGCAGCAAAACTGGTCTCGGGGCCAACGTCCTGACTTTC. Amino acid sequence: CASSKTGLGANVLTF.

The chain employs TRBV14 and TRBJ2-3; D remains ambiguous. CDR1 SGHDN and CDR2 FVKESK come from the germline V gene. The CDR3 is made up of 11 amino acids. Trimming stripped 3 bases from V and 4 bases from J, with 2 bases between. Here the CDR3 DNA reads TGTGCCAGCAGCCACGCAGATACGCAGTATTTT. This sequence encodes CASSHADTQYF.

This clone turned up a few times. The chain couples TRBV7-6 to TRBJ1-5; no clear D gene. Trimming removed 5 bases at V and 8 bases at J, with 13 bases between. The CDR3 has 13 amino acids. Per germline, CDR1 SGHVS and CDR2 FNYEAQ. The CDR3 region has the DNA TGTGCCAGCAGCCCAACCCGGGGAAAGCCCCAGCATTTT. Translated, it gives CASSPTRGKPQHF.